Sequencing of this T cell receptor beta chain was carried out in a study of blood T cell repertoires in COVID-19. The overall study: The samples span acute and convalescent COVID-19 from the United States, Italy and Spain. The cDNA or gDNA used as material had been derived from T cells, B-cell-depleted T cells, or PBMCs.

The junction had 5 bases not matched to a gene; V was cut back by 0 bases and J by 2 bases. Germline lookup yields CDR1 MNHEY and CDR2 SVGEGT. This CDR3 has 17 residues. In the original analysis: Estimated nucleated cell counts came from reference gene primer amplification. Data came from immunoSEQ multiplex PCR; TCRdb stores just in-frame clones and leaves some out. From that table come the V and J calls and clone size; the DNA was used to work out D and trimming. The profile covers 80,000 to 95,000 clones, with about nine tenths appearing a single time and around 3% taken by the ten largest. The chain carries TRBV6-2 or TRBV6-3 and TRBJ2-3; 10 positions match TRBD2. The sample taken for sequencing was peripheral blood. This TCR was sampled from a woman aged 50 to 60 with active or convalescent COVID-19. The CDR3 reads CASSYSGSGGNTDTQYF. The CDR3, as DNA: TGTGCCAGCAGTTACTCTGGTAGCGGGGGGAACACAGATACGCAGTATTTT.